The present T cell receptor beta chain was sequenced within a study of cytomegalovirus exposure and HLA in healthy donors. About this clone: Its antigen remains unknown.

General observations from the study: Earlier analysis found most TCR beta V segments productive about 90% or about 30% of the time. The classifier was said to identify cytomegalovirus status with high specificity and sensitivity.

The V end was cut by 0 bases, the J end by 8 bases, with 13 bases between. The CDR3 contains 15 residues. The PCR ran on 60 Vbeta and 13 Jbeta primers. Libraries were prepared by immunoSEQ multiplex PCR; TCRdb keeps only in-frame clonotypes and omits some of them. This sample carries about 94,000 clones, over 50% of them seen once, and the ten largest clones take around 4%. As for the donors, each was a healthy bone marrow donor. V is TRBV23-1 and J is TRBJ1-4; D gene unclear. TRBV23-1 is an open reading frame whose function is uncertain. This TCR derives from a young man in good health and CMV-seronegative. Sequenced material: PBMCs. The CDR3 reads CASSQSGRRLEKLFF. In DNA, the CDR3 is TGCGCCAGCAGTCAATCGGGCAGGAGGCTCGAAAAACTGTTTTTT.